This record covers a single T cell receptor (beta chain). The data were obtained in a study of blood T cell repertoires in COVID-19. At the level of the study: The samples span acute and convalescent COVID-19 from the United States, Italy and Spain.

Authors' analysis steps: Amplification with reference gene primers provided the estimates of nucleated cell counts. Clones were sequenced by immunoSEQ multiplex PCR, and TCRdb holds only the in-frame ones, with some missing. Clone size and V and J calls were adopted from that table, with D and trimming inferred from the DNA. The sample consists of 370,000 or so clones, 70% to 85% of them appearing once. Sequencing used peripheral blood. The sequence derives from a human donor with acute or convalescent COVID-19. The donor label of this sample is uncertain.

In DNA form, the CDR3 reads TGCAGCGTTGGGGACATCCTCTATGGCTACACCTTC. This sequence encodes CSVGDILYGYTF. The chain combines TRBV29-1 with TRBJ1-2; the D gene is possibly TRBD1 (6 bases). The CDR3 is 12 residues long. Germline CDR1 SQVTM, CDR2 ANQGSEA. The germline V and J ends were trimmed by 4 bases and 4 bases, with 10 bases remaining between them.